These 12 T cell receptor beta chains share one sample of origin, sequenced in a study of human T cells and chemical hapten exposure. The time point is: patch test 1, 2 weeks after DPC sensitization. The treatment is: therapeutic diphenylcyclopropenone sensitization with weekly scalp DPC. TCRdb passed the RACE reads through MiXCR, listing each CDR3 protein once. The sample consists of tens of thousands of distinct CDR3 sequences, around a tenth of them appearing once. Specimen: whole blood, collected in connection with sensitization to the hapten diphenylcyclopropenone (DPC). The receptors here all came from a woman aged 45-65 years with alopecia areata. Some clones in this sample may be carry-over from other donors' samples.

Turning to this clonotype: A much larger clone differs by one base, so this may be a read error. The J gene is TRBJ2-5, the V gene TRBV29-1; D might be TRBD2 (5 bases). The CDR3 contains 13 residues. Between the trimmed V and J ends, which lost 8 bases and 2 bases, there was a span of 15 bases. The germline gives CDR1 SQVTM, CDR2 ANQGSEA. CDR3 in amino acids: CSIVSGDQETQYF. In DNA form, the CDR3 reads TGCAGCATTGTGTCCGGGGATCAAGAGACCCAGTACTTC.

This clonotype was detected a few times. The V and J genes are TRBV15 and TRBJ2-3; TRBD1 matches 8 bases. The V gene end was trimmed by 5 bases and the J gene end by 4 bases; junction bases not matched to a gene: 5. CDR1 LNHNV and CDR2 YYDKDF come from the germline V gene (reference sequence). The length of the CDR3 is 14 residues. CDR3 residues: CATSARTGSDTQYF. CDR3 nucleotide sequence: TGTGCCACCAGCGCACGGACAGGGTCAGATACGCAGTATTTT.

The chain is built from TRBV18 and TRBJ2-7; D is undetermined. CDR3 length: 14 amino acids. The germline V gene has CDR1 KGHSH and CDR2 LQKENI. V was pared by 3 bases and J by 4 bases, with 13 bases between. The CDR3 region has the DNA TGTGCCAGCTCACCCATGAGCGTAACGTACGAGCAGTACTTC. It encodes CASSPMSVTYEQYF.

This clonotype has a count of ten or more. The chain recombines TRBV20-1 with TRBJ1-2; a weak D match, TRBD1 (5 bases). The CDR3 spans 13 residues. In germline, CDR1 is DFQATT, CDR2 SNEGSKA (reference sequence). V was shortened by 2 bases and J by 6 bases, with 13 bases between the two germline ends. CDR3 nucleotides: TGCAGTGCTAGACCGCAAGGCAGGGATGGCTACACCTTC. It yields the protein CSARPQGRDGYTF.

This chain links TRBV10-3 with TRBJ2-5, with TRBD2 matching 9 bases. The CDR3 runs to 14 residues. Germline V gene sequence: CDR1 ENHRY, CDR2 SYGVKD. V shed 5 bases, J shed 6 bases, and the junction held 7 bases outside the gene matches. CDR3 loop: CAISLAGAEKTQYF. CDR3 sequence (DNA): TGTGCCATCAGTTTAGCGGGAGCCGAGAAGACCCAGTACTTC.

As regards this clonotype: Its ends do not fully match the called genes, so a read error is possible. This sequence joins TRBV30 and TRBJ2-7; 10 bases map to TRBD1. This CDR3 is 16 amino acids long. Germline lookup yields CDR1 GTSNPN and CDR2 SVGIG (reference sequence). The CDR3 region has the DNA TGCGCCTGGAGTGATAGACAGGGGGCGAGCTCCTACGAGCAGTACTTC. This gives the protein CAWSDRQGASSYEQYF.

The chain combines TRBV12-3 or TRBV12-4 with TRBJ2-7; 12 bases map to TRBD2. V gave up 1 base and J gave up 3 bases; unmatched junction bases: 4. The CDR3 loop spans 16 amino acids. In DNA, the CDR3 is TGTGCCAGCAGTTTAGGGACTAGCGGGGCAGGCTACGAGCAGTACTTC. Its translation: CASSLGTSGAGYEQYF.

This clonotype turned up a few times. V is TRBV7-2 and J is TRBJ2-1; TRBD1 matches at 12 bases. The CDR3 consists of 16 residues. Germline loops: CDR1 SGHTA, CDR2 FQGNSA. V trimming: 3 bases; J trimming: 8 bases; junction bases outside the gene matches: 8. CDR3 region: CASSFPGQGAKYEQFF. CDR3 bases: TGTGCCAGCAGCTTTCCGGGACAGGGGGCTAAGTATGAGCAGTTCTTC.

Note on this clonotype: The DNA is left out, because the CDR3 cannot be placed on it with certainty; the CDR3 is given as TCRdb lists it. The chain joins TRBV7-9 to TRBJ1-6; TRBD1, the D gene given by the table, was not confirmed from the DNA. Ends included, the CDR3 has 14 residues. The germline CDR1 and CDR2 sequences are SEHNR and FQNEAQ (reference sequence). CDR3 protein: CASSFFGAGSPLHF.

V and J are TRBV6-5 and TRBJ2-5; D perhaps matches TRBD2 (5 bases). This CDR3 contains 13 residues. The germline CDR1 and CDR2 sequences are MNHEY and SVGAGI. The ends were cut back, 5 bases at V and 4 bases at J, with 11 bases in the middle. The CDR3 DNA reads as TGTGCCAGCAGTCGGGATTACCCAGAGACCCAGTACTTC. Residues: CASSRDYPETQYF.

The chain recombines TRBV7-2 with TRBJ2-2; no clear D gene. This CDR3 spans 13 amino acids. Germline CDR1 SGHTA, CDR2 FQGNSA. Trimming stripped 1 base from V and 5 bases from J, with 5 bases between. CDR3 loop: CASSLVITGELFF. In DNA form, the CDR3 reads TGTGCCAGCAGCTTAGTGATAACCGGGGAGCTGTTTTTT.

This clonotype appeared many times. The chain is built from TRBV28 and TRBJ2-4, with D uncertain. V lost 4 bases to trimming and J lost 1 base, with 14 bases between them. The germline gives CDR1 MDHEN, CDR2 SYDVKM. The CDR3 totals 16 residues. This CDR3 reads CASSSGGLGAKNIQYF. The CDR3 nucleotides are TGTGCCAGCAGTTCTGGTGGTTTGGGGGCCAAAAACATTCAGTACTTC.